What follows is one TCR beta chain and its context. This sample is drawn from a study of blood T cell repertoires in COVID-19. Turning to the study itself: Acute and convalescent COVID-19 samples came from the United States, Italy and Spain. PBMCs, B-cell-depleted T cells, or T cells provided the cDNA or gDNA that made up the material.

There are 15 residues in the CDR3. The V gene lost 4 bases and the J gene lost 3 bases, with 12 bases spanning the gap. Germline CDR1 is LNHNV and CDR2 is YYDKDF (reference sequence). In the study's own analysis: Amplification with reference gene primers provided the estimates of nucleated cell counts. Sequenced by immunoSEQ multiplex PCR; TCRdb stores in-frame clones only, minus some. V, J and clone size derive from that table, while D and trimming were established from the DNA sequence. The sample lists some 190,000 clones; around 84% were seen once. Specimen: peripheral blood. V gene TRBV15 combines with J gene TRBJ1-4, with D maybe TRBD1 (6 bases). This sequence was found in a human donor in a cohort sampled during active COVID-19. The CDR3, as DNA: TGTGCCACCAGCATCAGGGGCTGGGCTAATGAAAAACTGTTTTTT. It translates to CATSIRGWANEKLFF.